One and the same sample provided the 17 T cell receptor beta chains below, sequenced in a study of control samples from healthy donors and cancer patients (TCRdb year 2020). Receptors were amplified or captured by the immunoSEQ multiplex PCR assay. Here the immuneACCESS table is served through TCRdb, limited to in-frame sequences with V and J called. Missing clones are a known gap in these copies; in checked studies unresolved V genes cover under half, and the rest lacks a known reason. The sample table holds around 45,000 clones, of which around 70% were seen once. Of the sample, roughly 18% falls within the top ten clones. Sequencing used formalin-fixed, paraffin-embedded tissue. These receptors were obtained from a male donor with melanoma.

The chain couples TRBV10-3 to TRBJ2-2; perhaps TRBD1 as D (8 bases). Trimming took 2 bases from V and 1 from J, leaving 17 bases between them. CDR3 size: 18 residues. Germline lookup yields CDR1 ENHRY and CDR2 SYGVKD. CDR3 nucleotides: TGTGCCATCAGTGAGCCCGGGTACAGGGGGGGGAACACCGGGGAGCTGTTTTTT. Its translation is CAISEPGYRGGNTGELFF.

This clone was detected only once. The chain joins TRBV2 to TRBJ2-7; TRBD1 aligns across 8 bases. The CDR3 sequence is 13 residues long. V was clipped by 10 bases and J by 7 bases; unmatched bases: 12. CDR1 and CDR2 from the germline V gene are SNHLY and FYNNEI. The CDR3 DNA reads as TGTGCCACCACTTTGGACAGGGTGGTGGAGCAGTACTTC. Its translation: CATTLDRVVEQYF.

V and J are TRBV7-2 and TRBJ2-3; 14 bases match TRBD2. V gave up 5 bases and J gave up 5 bases; unmatched junction bases: 9. The CDR3 covers 17 residues. The V gene's germline CDR1 is SGHTA and CDR2 FQGNSA. CDR3 loop: CASSLGTSGSWVDTQYF. The CDR3 coding sequence is TGTGCCAGCAGCCTAGGGACTAGCGGGAGTTGGGTAGATACGCAGTATTTT.

The V call is TRBV11-2, the J call TRBJ2-7, with D tentatively TRBD1 or TRBD2 (7 bases each). With 3 bases removed from V and 4 bases from J, the gap between germline ends came to 13 bases. Germline-derived CDR1 and CDR2 are SGHAT and FQNNGV. This CDR3 has 14 amino acids. This chain's CDR3 is CASSLVRGGYEQYF. The CDR3 coding sequence is TGTGCCAGCAGCTTGGTCAGGGGGGGTTACGAGCAGTACTTC.

The table lists this clone with a count of one. The CDR3 DNA reads as TGTGCCAGCAGCTTAGACCTAGCTTACTACGAGCAGTACTTC. Translated, it gives CASSLDLAYYEQYF. The chain has TRBV7-9 and TRBJ2-7; possibly TRBD2 for D (5 bases). This CDR3 spans 14 amino acids. CDR1 SEHNR and CDR2 FQNEAQ come from the germline V gene (reference sequence). Trimming left V 1 base short and J 3 bases short, with 10 bases between.

This clone was picked up a small number of times. One base away lies a much larger clone, so this may be a sequencing read error. The chain carries TRBV24-1 and TRBJ1-5; no definite D call. This CDR3 has 12 residues. V shed 3 bases and J shed 1 base, with 0 bases lying between them. CDR1 KGHDR and CDR2 SFDVKD come from the germline V gene. DNA of the CDR3: TGTGCCACCAGTGATAGCAATCAGCCCCAGCATTTT. It encodes CATSDSNQPQHF.

J is TRBJ2-6 and V is TRBV15; TRBD1 agrees at 7 bases. V was clipped by 1 base and J by 4 bases; unmatched bases: 4. This CDR3 is 16 amino acids long. Germline CDR1 and CDR2: LNHNV and YYDKDF (reference sequence). Here the CDR3 reads CATSRGQGYGANVLTF. The CDR3 nucleotides read TGTGCCACCAGCAGAGGACAGGGATACGGGGCCAACGTCCTGACTTTC.

This clone was seen only once. Germline and junction disagree at one end, which may indicate a read error. This sequence joins TRBV5-1 and TRBJ2-7, with TRBD1 identical over 10 bases. Germline V CDR1 and CDR2: SGHRS, YFSETQ. CDR3 size: 14 residues. The CDR3 DNA is TGCGCCAGCAGCTCGGGACAGGGGTTCTACGAGCAATACTTC. It specifies CASSSGQGFYEQYF.

As regards this clone: Other DNA sequences in this specimen translate into the identical CDR3. V usage is TRBV7-3 and J usage is TRBJ2-5, with 10 bases fitting TRBD2. V was clipped by 5 bases and J by 3 bases; unmatched bases: 6. The CDR3 is 15 residues long. Germline V gene sequence: CDR1 SGHTA, CDR2 FQGTGA. CDR3 amino acids: CASSLSGLAEETQYF. The DNA of the CDR3 is TGTGCCAGCAGCCTGTCAGGACTAGCGGAAGAGACCCAGTACTTC.

The chain couples TRBV29-1 to TRBJ2-5; D possibly corresponds to TRBD2 (7 bases). CDR3 length: 13 residues. Per the germline V gene, CDR1 is SQVTM and CDR2 is ANQGSEA. V lost 6 bases to trimming and J lost 4 bases, with 15 bases between them. CDR3 residues: CSVARGASETQYF. In nucleotides, the CDR3 is TGCAGCGTAGCTCGGGGGGCGTCAGAGACCCAGTACTTC.

The V and J genes are TRBV4-1 and TRBJ2-5; the match to TRBD2 covers 12 bases. CDR3 size: 18 residues. Germline V gene sequence: CDR1 MGHRA, CDR2 YSYEKL. With 0 bases clipped from V and 6 bases from J, the junction kept 11 bases outside the gene matches. The CDR3 protein is CASSQDQGASGRAQTQYF. CDR3 DNA: TGCGCCAGCAGCCAAGATCAGGGGGCTAGCGGGAGGGCTCAGACCCAGTACTTC.

V usage is TRBV13 and J usage is TRBJ2-1; no reliable D call. V lost 4 bases, J lost 1 base, and 5 bases lay in between. Per the germline V gene, CDR1 is PRHDT and CDR2 is FYEKMQ (reference sequence). CDR3 size: 13 residues. For the CDR3, the DNA is TGTGCCAGCAGCTCTAAGTCCTACAATGAGCAGTTCTTC. Translated: CASSSKSYNEQFF. The whole variable domain, remainder taken from reference TRBV13 and TRBJ2-1, is AAGVIQSPRHLIKEKRETATLKCYPIPRHDTVYWYQQGPGQDPQFLISFYEKMQSDKGSIPDRFSAQQFSDYHSELNMSSLELGDSALYFCASSSKSYNEQFFGPGTRLTVL.

The chain carries TRBV6-5 and TRBJ2-3, with 11 bases lining up with TRBD2. The CDR3 is 14 amino acids. Germline trimming cut 10 bases from V and 2 bases from J; bases unmatched to any gene: 5. The germline V gene encodes CDR1 MNHEY and CDR2 SVGAGI. The CDR3 loop reads CATLAGGHTDTQYF. CDR3 coding DNA: TGTGCCACTCTAGCGGGAGGCCACACAGATACGCAGTATTTT.

This clone was counted between two and nine times. Here the CDR3 reads CATSVTGGSGEQYF. The DNA of the CDR3 is TGTGCCACCAGCGTCACAGGGGGCTCCGGAGAGCAGTACTTC. The V call is TRBV24-1, the J call TRBJ2-7; 9 nucleotides line up with TRBD1. CDR1 and CDR2 from the germline V gene are KGHDR and SFDVKD. J lost 7 bases, V lost 7 bases, and 10 bases had no gene match. The CDR3 is 14 amino acids.

This chain links TRBV25-1 with TRBJ1-2; 8 positions match TRBD1. V lost 8 bases and J lost 0; bases outside the gene matches: 11. The CDR3 extends over 16 amino acids. Germline CDR1 is MGHDK and CDR2 is SYGVNS. The chain's CDR3 is CASYSDRVYANYGYTF. The CDR3 region has the DNA TGTGCCAGCTACTCGGACAGGGTTTATGCTAACTATGGCTACACCTTC.

V is TRBV6-5 and J is TRBJ2-7, with D maybe TRBD1 (6 bases). This CDR3 has 13 residues. CDR1 and CDR2 (germline): MNHEY, SVGAGI. Trimming took 8 bases from V and 3 from J, leaving 14 bases between them. The CDR3 sequence: CASSQARGYEQYF. DNA for the CDR3: TGTGCCAGCTCACAGGCCAGGGGCTACGAGCAGTACTTC.

This clone is medium-sized by share. V is TRBV19 and J is TRBJ2-3, with D uncertain. This CDR3 comprises 13 residues. Germline V gene lookup returns CDR1 LNHDA and CDR2 SQIVND (reference sequence). V lost 10 bases, J lost 0 bases, and 11 bases lay in between. The CDR3 nucleotides read TGTGCCACTTCAGCGCGGAGCACAGATACGCAGTATTTT. This gives the protein CATSARSTDTQYF.